This entry lists 15 T cell receptor beta chains sequenced from one sample in a study of human thymus T cells. Clones were sequenced by immunoSEQ multiplex PCR, and TCRdb holds only the in-frame ones, with some missing. The sample has under 70,000 clones, 94% seen once; the top ten hold almost 6%. The sequenced sample was blood. These receptors came from a boy in the first two years of life with a congenital heart defect but otherwise immunologically healthy.

J is TRBJ1-2 and V is TRBV4-1; a weak D match, TRBD1 (5 bases). The CDR3 is 14 residues long. V dropped 1 base and J dropped 7 bases, with 13 bases sitting between them. Looked up from germline, CDR1 is MGHRA and CDR2 is YSYEKL. CDR3 sequence: CASSQVRQGSGYTF. The CDR3 nucleotides read TGCGCCAGCAGCCAAGTTCGGCAGGGAAGTGGCTACACCTTC.

The chain joins TRBV11-2 to TRBJ2-1; perhaps TRBD2 as D (5 bases). Germline lookup yields CDR1 SGHAT and CDR2 FQNNGV. Between the trimmed V and J ends, which lost 3 bases and 1 base, there was a span of 22 bases. The CDR3 has 19 amino acids. The CDR3 protein is CASSFESLPQRWSYNEQFF. DNA for the CDR3: TGTGCCAGCAGCTTTGAATCCCTCCCACAGCGGTGGTCCTACAATGAGCAGTTCTTC.

The V and J genes are TRBV23-1 and TRBJ2-7, with D tentatively TRBD2 (6 bases). TRBV23-1 is known as an ORF, though its function is uncertain. The V gene lost 6 bases and the J gene lost 3 bases, with 21 bases spanning the gap. The CDR3 runs to 16 residues. The CDR3 DNA follows: TGCGCCAGCAGGCGGGCCGGGACTCCCTGCGTCTACGAGCAGTACTTC. It codes for CASRRAGTPCVYEQYF.

This clone was observed a few times. At the DNA level, this CDR3 is encoded by other sequences in the same sample as well. The chain couples TRBV30 to TRBJ1-5, with a tentative D call TRBD1 (5 bases). The germline gives CDR1 GTSNPN, CDR2 SVGIG (reference sequence). V was shortened by 0 bases and J by 2 bases, with 5 bases between the two germline ends. CDR3 length: 13 amino acids. The CDR3 DNA follows: TGTGCCTGGAGTGTACAGGGCAATCAGCCCCAGCATTTT. This encodes CAWSVQGNQPQHF.

For the CDR3, the DNA is TGTGCCAGCAGTTTAAGACTATCTTATATCCCCAAAAGCACAGATACGCAGTATTTT. It translates to CASSLRLSYIPKSTDTQYF. The gene calls are TRBV28 and TRBJ2-3; TRBD2 is a possible D gene (5 bases). Per the germline V gene, CDR1 is MDHEN and CDR2 is SYDVKM. The length of the CDR3 is 19 residues. V gave up 2 bases and J gave up 0 bases, with 21 bases separating them.

The genes are TRBV7-2 and TRBJ2-3; TRBD1 or TRBD2 may be the D gene (5 bases each). Germline V lookup: CDR1 SGHTA, CDR2 FQGNSA. The CDR3 is 15 amino acids. The V end lost 5 bases, the J end lost 2 bases, and 14 bases lay between the germline ends. The CDR3 DNA follows: TGTGCCAGCAGCCGCCACGGGACCCTCACAGATACGCAGTATTTT. Translating gives CASSRHGTLTDTQYF. The complete variable domain, with remaining parts taken from reference TRBV7-2 and TRBJ2-3, reads GAGVSQSPSNKVTEKGKDVELRCDPISGHTALYWYRQSLGQGLEFLIYFQGNSAPDKSGLPSDRFSAERTGGSVSTLTIQRTQQEDSAVYLCASSRHGTLTDTQYFGPGTRLTVL.

The chain is built from TRBV28 and TRBJ2-7, with 9 bases fitting TRBD1. This CDR3 contains 15 residues. With 3 bases clipped from V and 5 bases from J, the junction kept 8 bases outside the gene matches. Per the germline V gene, CDR1 is MDHEN and CDR2 is SYDVKM. The CDR3 sequence is CASSFGGQGRDEQYF. CDR3 in DNA: TGTGCCAGCAGTTTTGGGGGACAGGGAAGGGACGAGCAGTACTTC.

The rearrangement uses TRBV5-4 and TRBJ2-7; D possibly uses TRBD1 or TRBD2 (5 bases each). The length of the CDR3 is 15 residues. V lost 0 bases and J 0 bases, leaving 10 bases between the germline ends. Per the germline V gene, CDR1 is SGHNT and CDR2 is YYREEE (reference sequence). The CDR3 DNA reads as TGTGCCAGCAGCTTGGAGAGGGACCCCTCCTACGAGCAGTACTTC. This translates into CASSLERDPSYEQYF.

This chain joins TRBV10-3 and TRBJ1-2; D is unclear. Germline V gene sequence: CDR1 ENHRY, CDR2 SYGVKD. The CDR3 loop spans 14 amino acids. The V end was cut by 3 bases, the J end by 2 bases, with 10 bases between. This CDR3 reads CAISDETGNYGYTF. As DNA, the CDR3 is TGTGCCATCAGTGACGAAACTGGGAACTATGGCTACACCTTC.

The CDR3 nucleotides read TGTGCCACCACAGGCGGGGGGGGGACTGAAGCTTTCTTT. This codes for CATTGGGGTEAFF. The rearrangement joins TRBV19 to TRBJ1-1, with D maybe TRBD1 (5 bases). From germline, CDR1 is LNHDA and CDR2 SQIVND (reference sequence). The CDR3 length is 13 residues. Trimming pared 10 bases from V and 5 bases from J, leaving 17 bases between.

The chain employs TRBV18 and TRBJ2-7, with a tentative D call TRBD1 (5 bases). Trimming removed 3 bases at V and 3 bases at J, with 9 bases between. The length of the CDR3 is 13 residues. Germline-derived CDR1 and CDR2 are KGHSH and LQKENI. The CDR3: CASSPAGNYEQYF. For the CDR3, the DNA is TGTGCCAGCTCACCGGCAGGGAACTACGAGCAGTACTTC. Supplemented by reference TRBV18 and TRBJ2-7, the full variable domain reads NAGVMQNPRHLVRRRGQEARLRCSPMKGHSHVYWYRQLPEEGLKFMVYLQKENIIDESGMPKERFSAEFPKEGPSILRIQQVVRGDSAAYFCASSPAGNYEQYFGPGTRLTVT.

The CDR3, as DNA: TGTGCCAGTAGTCCTCCCGGGACTCTTACCTACGAGCAGTACTTC. It translates to CASSPPGTLTYEQYF. The chain has TRBV19 and TRBJ2-7, with D perhaps matching TRBD2 (6 bases). Germline V CDR1 and CDR2: LNHDA, SQIVND (reference sequence). The V end was cut by 5 bases, the J end by 2 bases, with 16 bases between. There are 15 residues in the CDR3.

This chain connects TRBV10-3 to TRBJ1-6; D is ambiguous. This CDR3 comprises 18 residues. V was trimmed by 1 base and J by 0 bases, leaving 13 bases between them. The germline V gene encodes CDR1 ENHRY and CDR2 SYGVKD. The CDR3 DNA reads as TGTGCCATCAGTGAGTTTCACGTTCCGAGCTCCTATAATTCACCCCTCCACTTT. As protein: CAISEFHVPSSYNSPLHF.

V and J are TRBV19 and TRBJ1-1; 7 bases are a match to TRBD1. The CDR3 totals 15 residues. The germline gives CDR1 LNHDA, CDR2 SQIVND (reference sequence). The V segment lost 1 base and the J segment 6 bases; nucleotides outside the gene matches: 8. CDR3 residues: CASSIGHRGVAEAFF. CDR3 nucleotide sequence: TGTGCCAGTAGTATAGGCCACAGGGGAGTGGCTGAAGCTTTCTTT.

The chain has TRBV7-2 and TRBJ2-1; possible D gene TRBD2, 5 bases. V shed 1 base and J shed 5 bases, with 6 bases lying between them. The CDR3 consists of 13 residues. The germline V gene has CDR1 SGHTA and CDR2 FQGNSA. The DNA of the CDR3 is TGTGCCAGCAGCTTAGGGCGGGACAATGAGCAGTTCTTC. Protein sequence: CASSLGRDNEQFF.